This is a list of T cell receptor beta chains from one sample in a study of blood T cell repertoires in COVID-19. Assay: immunoSEQ multiplex PCR; the TCRdb copy retains only in-frame clones and omits some. The table has about 17,000 clones, about 92% seen once. The sample comprised peripheral blood. Every receptor here comes from a human donor in a cohort sampled during active COVID-19. The CDR3 runs from the conserved cysteine through the conserved F or W. The D gene is left open where the match is weak. The size field is filled for only some rows; it gives once, few, many or a size class.

TRBJ1-3 TRBV7-6 - - CASSPSPSSGNTIYF TGTGCCAGCAGCCCGAGCCCGAGCTCTGGAAACACCATATATTTT
TRBJ2-7 TRBV27 - - CASSLALNYEQYF TGTGCCAGCAGTTTAGCGCTGAACTACGAGCAGTACTTC
TRBJ2-7 TRBV2 - - CASSEPSHQHYEQYF TGTGCCAGCAGTGAGCCATCGCACCAACACTACGAGCAGTACTTC
TRBJ1-2 TRBV30 - TRBD1 CAWSELQGYGYTF TGTGCCTGGAGTGAGTTACAGGGGTATGGCTACACCTTC
TRBJ2-2 TRBV4-1 few - CASSQGRGWSSGELFF TGCGCCAGCAGCCAAGGCCGCGGGTGGTCATCCGGGGAGCTGTTTTTT
TRBJ2-7 TRBV12-5 - - CASGLGQTSYEQYF TGTGCTAGTGGTTTGGGACAGACAAGCTACGAGCAGTACTTC
TRBJ1-3 TRBV9 - TRBD1 CASSGQGGDTIYF TGTGCCAGCAGCGGACAGGGGGGTGACACCATATATTTT
TRBJ1-4 TRBV29-1 - TRBD1 CSVESGTGADVFF TGCAGCGTTGAATCGGGGACAGGGGCAGATGTGTTTTTT
TRBJ2-2 TRBV12-3/TRBV12-4 once - CASSPLHTGELFF TGTGCCAGCAGTCCCCTTCACACCGGGGAGCTGTTTTTT
TRBJ2-2 TRBV15 - TRBD1 CATSRLMTGANTGELFF TGTGCCACCAGCAGATTAATGACAGGGGCAAACACCGGGGAGCTGTTTTTT
TRBJ1-1 TRBV6-5 - - CAALATPNTEAFF TGTGCCGCCTTGGCGACTCCGAACACTGAAGCTTTCTTT
TRBJ1-5 TRBV5-6 - - CASSQRGSNQPQHF TGTGCCAGCAGCCAAAGGGGTAGCAATCAGCCCCAGCATTTT
TRBJ2-7 TRBV6-5 - - CASSLLGGAYEQYF TGTGCCAGCAGTTTGCTAGGGGGGGCCTACGAGCAGTACTTC